These 17 T cell receptor beta chains were sequenced from one sample in a study of CD8 T cells in ankylosing spondylitis. TCRdb passed the 5' RACE reads through MiXCR, listing each CDR3 protein once. The sample records about 66,000 distinct CDR3 sequences, about 6% being singletons. Sequencing was carried out using synovial fluid, either unsorted or a sorted T cell fraction (not recorded which). The receptors come from a male donor with ankylosing spondylitis.

About this clonotype itself: A much larger clone sits a single nucleotide away, making a read error possible. V is TRBV18 and J is TRBJ1-6; D not certain. Germline assignment: CDR1 KGHSH and CDR2 LQKENI. V was clipped by 0 bases and J by 10 bases, with 4 bases between them. The CDR3 sequence is 12 residues long. The CDR3 coding sequence is TGTGCCAGCTCACCACCTAAATCACCCCTCCACTTT. It translates to CASSPPKSPLHF.

The sample holds many counts of this clonotype. CDR3 DNA: TGTGCCAGCAGTTCAAGGACTAGCGGGAGTAGGTCCTACGAGCAGTACTTC. It yields the protein CASSSRTSGSRSYEQYF. This chain uses TRBV6-2 or TRBV6-3 with TRBJ2-7; TRBD2 matches at 13 bases. The J segment lost 1 base and the V segment lost 4 bases, leaving 7 bases of the junction unmatched. Germline V gives CDR1 MNHEY, CDR2 SVGEGT. The CDR3 runs to 17 residues.

This clonotype was detected only a few times. This chain uses TRBV20-1 with TRBJ1-1; TRBD1 matches 7 bases. The CDR3 runs to 14 residues. In germline, CDR1 is DFQATT, CDR2 SNEGSKA (reference sequence). After removal of 1 base from V and 5 bases from J, the junction contained 7 bases not matched to a gene. The CDR3 sequence is CSARGQGRWTEAFF. The DNA of the CDR3 is TGCAGTGCTAGAGGACAGGGAAGGTGGACTGAAGCTTTCTTT.

This clonotype was counted a few times. A junction boundary mismatches the germline segment, possibly from a read error. The CDR3 sequence: CASSVISENTIYF. The CDR3 coding sequence is TGTGCCAGCAGCGTCATTTCTGAAAACACCATATATTTT. The chain links TRBV9 to TRBJ1-3; D is ambiguous. Germline CDR1 reads SGDLS; CDR2 reads YYNGEE. The CDR3 extends over 13 amino acids.

This clonotype was observed at least ten times. The genes are TRBV5-1 and TRBJ2-3; D uncertain. V was cut by 1 base and J by 6 bases, with 6 bases left in between. The CDR3 consists of 12 residues. CDR1 is SGHRS, CDR2 YFSETQ, per germline. CDR3 DNA sequence: TGCGCCAGCAGCTTGATTTCTGATACGCAGTATTTT. Its protein product is CASSLISDTQYF.

Only a few counts were recorded for this clonotype. The V and J genes are TRBV7-2 and TRBJ2-3, with TRBD1 as a possible D gene (6 bases). The CDR3 has 12 residues. CDR1 and CDR2 (germline): SGHTA, FQGNSA. V was shortened by 1 base and J by 11 bases, with 10 bases between the two germline ends. The CDR3 protein is CASSLVEQGQYF. The CDR3 DNA follows: TGTGCCAGCAGCTTAGTTGAACAGGGGCAGTATTTT.

This chain joins TRBV29-1 and TRBJ2-2; D remains unclear. This CDR3 has 14 amino acids. V lost 4 bases to trimming and J lost 1 base, with 10 bases between them. Germline V gives CDR1 SQVTM, CDR2 ANQGSEA. In nucleotides, the CDR3 is TGCAGCGTTGGAGGCCTTGGGAACACCGGGGAGCTGTTTTTT. It is translated as CSVGGLGNTGELFF.

The chain joins TRBV11-2 to TRBJ2-7, with a tentative D call TRBD1 (5 bases). The CDR3 covers 14 residues. V lost 5 bases and J lost 0, with 11 bases in between. CDR1 and CDR2 (germline): SGHAT, FQNNGV. The CDR3 is CASSGALSSYEQYF. CDR3 bases: TGTGCCAGCAGCGGGGCACTGAGCTCCTACGAGCAGTACTTC.

This clonotype was counted many times. This chain connects TRBV29-1 to TRBJ2-1, with 7 bases identical to TRBD2. The length of the CDR3 is 12 residues. Germline CDR1 reads SQVTM; CDR2 reads ANQGSEA. Trimming removed 8 bases from V and 10 bases from J; junction bases left unmatched: 11. The CDR3: CSTVGAGEEQFF. The CDR3 DNA reads TGCAGCACCGTGGGTGCGGGAGAAGAGCAGTTCTTC.

This clonotype was found many times. The chain joins TRBV20-1 to TRBJ2-7, with 9 bases aligning to TRBD1. The CDR3 totals 16 residues. CDR1 DFQATT and CDR2 SNEGSKA come from the germline V gene (reference sequence). V lost 0 bases to trimming and J lost 1 base; unmatched junction nucleotides: 7. CDR3 sequence (DNA): TGCAGTGCTAGAGATGTTAGAGGGACAGGGTCCTACGAGCAGTACTTC. This sequence encodes CSARDVRGTGSYEQYF.

The table lists this clonotype with many counts. The chain is built from TRBV20-1 and TRBJ2-1; the D is unclear. The CDR3 runs 12 residues. The V end was cut by 5 bases, the J end by 4 bases, with 9 bases between. Germline V gives CDR1 DFQATT, CDR2 SNEGSKA (reference sequence). The chain's CDR3 is CSARRSYNEQFF. Here the CDR3 DNA reads TGCAGTGCTCGACGGTCATACAATGAGCAGTTCTTC.

This clonotype was observed at least ten times. CDR3 sequence reads: CASSRETYEQYF. The CDR3 nucleotides are TGTGCCAGCAGCAGGGAGACCTACGAGCAGTACTTC. The chain is built from TRBV5-6 and TRBJ2-7; a weak D match, TRBD2 (5 bases). The CDR3 contains 12 residues. From germline, CDR1 is SGHDT and CDR2 YYEEEE. V lost 4 bases, J lost 2 bases, and 7 bases lay in between.

This chain uses TRBV2 with TRBJ1-5; unclear D gene. The V gene's germline CDR1 is SNHLY and CDR2 FYNNEI. This CDR3 spans 13 amino acids. V was trimmed by 6 bases and J by 5 bases, leaving 11 bases between them. The DNA for the CDR3 is TGTGCCAGCAGCCCCGGGATATATCAGCCCCAGCATTTT. Amino acid sequence: CASSPGIYQPQHF.

This clonotype was picked up many times. The chain links TRBV6-5 to TRBJ2-1, with 8 bases matching TRBD2. V was clipped by 6 bases and J by 2 bases; unmatched bases: 15. Looked up from germline, CDR1 is MNHEY and CDR2 is SVGAGI. This CDR3 has 18 amino acids. For the CDR3, the DNA is TGTGCCAGCAGCTTGCGTTACGGGAGGGAGGGCGCCTACAATGAGCAGTTCTTC. Encoded protein: CASSLRYGREGAYNEQFF.

Many counts were recorded for this clonotype. The gene calls are TRBV4-1 and TRBJ2-2; TRBD2 agrees at 13 bases. CDR1 and CDR2 from the germline V gene are MGHRA and YSYEKL. The CDR3 extends over 17 amino acids. V trimming: 5 bases; J trimming: 4 bases; junction bases outside the gene matches: 7. CDR3: CASSSQGLAGSTGELFF. CDR3 nucleotides: TGCGCCAGCAGCTCTCAGGGACTAGCGGGATCCACCGGGGAGCTGTTTTTT.

This clonotype was observed many times. This sequence joins TRBV5-1 and TRBJ2-3, with a weak D call TRBD2 (6 bases). Trimming removed 4 bases at V and 0 bases at J, with 12 bases between. Germline-derived CDR1 and CDR2 are SGHRS and YFSETQ. CDR3 length equals 15 residues. The CDR3 spells CASSEASASTDTQYF. CDR3 coding DNA: TGCGCCAGCAGCGAGGCTAGCGCTAGCACAGATACGCAGTATTTT.

This clonotype has just a few counts. The chain recombines TRBV5-6 with TRBJ2-3; D unclear. Germline loops: CDR1 SGHDT, CDR2 YYEEEE. The CDR3 is made up of 14 amino acids. V lost 2 bases to trimming and J lost 6 bases, with 13 bases between them. The chain's CDR3 is CASSFFGSWDTQYF. CDR3 DNA: TGTGCCAGCAGCTTTTTCGGGTCTTGGGATACGCAGTATTTT.